This T cell receptor (beta chain) was identified during a study of CD8+ T cells in alopecia areata. As the sequencing template, cDNA was produced by extracting RNA and reverse transcribing it. Sequencing used immunoSEQ multiplex PCR; TCRdb keeps in-frame clones, though not all of them. The sample lists approximately 110,000 clones, 50% to 65% occurring once. This clone was seen a few times. As for treatment: oral pan-JAK inhibitor, 5-10 mg twice daily. CDR1 LNHNV and CDR2 YYDKDF come from the germline V gene (reference sequence). V lost 3 bases, J lost 5 bases, and 11 bases lay in between. This CDR3 is 13 amino acids long.

The chain has TRBV15 and TRBJ2-7; D remains ambiguous. This receptor was obtained from a human donor with alopecia areata. This material consisted of CD4+ T cells sorted from blood, taken at week 24, from a patient treated with tofacitinib. The CDR3 loop is CATSRNLDHEQYF. The DNA for the CDR3 is TGTGCCACCAGCAGGAACTTAGACCACGAGCAGTACTTC.